This entry lists 11 T cell receptor beta chains sequenced from one sample in a study of blood T cell repertoires in COVID-19. Here immunoSEQ multiplex PCR was the method, and the copy in TCRdb shows in-frame clones only, minus some. The sample lists around 80,000 clones, about three quarters occurring once. The sequencing sample was made of peripheral blood. These receptor sequences come from a man aged 50 to 60 with active or convalescent COVID-19.

The rearrangement joins TRBV3-1 (or the pseudogene TRBV3-2) to TRBJ2-7; TRBD1 agrees at 7 bases. This CDR3 has 12 amino acids. The ends lost 4 bases at V and 3 bases at J; junction bases unmatched: 0. Germline V gene data show CDR1 as LGHDT and CDR2 as YNNKEL (reference sequence). CDR3 residues: CASSPGGYEQYF. For the CDR3, the DNA is TGTGCCAGCAGCCCAGGGGGCTACGAGCAGTACTTC.

The V gene is TRBV15, the J gene TRBJ2-3; 8 bases are a match to TRBD2. The length of the CDR3 is 14 residues. V gave up 5 bases and J gave up 5 bases; unmatched junction bases: 6. Germline values: CDR1 LNHNV, CDR2 YYDKDF (reference sequence). DNA of the CDR3: TGTGCCACCAGCCTACGGGGGGGCCAAGATACGCAGTATTTT. It codes for CATSLRGGQDTQYF.

This clone was observed a handful of times. J is TRBJ1-3 and V is TRBV5-1, with 7 bases matching TRBD1. J gave up 3 bases and V 4 bases, and 7 bases lay outside the gene matches. The CDR3 consists of 15 residues. In germline, CDR1 is SGHRS, CDR2 YFSETQ. The CDR3 DNA follows: TGCGCCAGCAGCGTACAGGGGCAGGTTGGAAACACCATATATTTT. Translation: CASSVQGQVGNTIYF.

The chain is built from TRBV9 and TRBJ1-2; a weak D match, TRBD1 (5 bases). The CDR3 loop spans 14 amino acids. Germline values: CDR1 SGDLS, CDR2 YYNGEE. Trimming removed 0 bases at V and 8 bases at J, with 14 bases between. This chain's CDR3 is CASSVALGGSGYTF. The CDR3 DNA follows: TGTGCCAGCAGCGTAGCTCTGGGGGGGTCCGGCTACACCTTC.

The chain couples TRBV4-1 to TRBJ2-5, with TRBD2 identical over 8 bases. J lost 3 bases, V lost 4 bases, and 10 bases had no gene match. The germline V gene has CDR1 MGHRA and CDR2 YSYEKL. This CDR3 spans 16 amino acids. In DNA, the CDR3 is TGCGCCAGCAGCCTCGGAAGGGGACTAGGTGAAGAGACCCAGTACTTC. This encodes CASSLGRGLGEETQYF.

The chain recombines TRBV27 with TRBJ2-3; a weak D match, TRBD2 (6 bases). V lost 9 bases to trimming and J lost 1 base, with 17 bases between them. CDR3 length equals 15 residues. CDR1 is MNHEY and CDR2 is SMNVEV in the germline V gene (reference sequence). In nucleotides, the CDR3 is TGTGCCAGTACGCGGGGAGGTTCTCGCACAGATACGCAGTATTTT. Protein sequence: CASTRGGSRTDTQYF.

The rearrangement links TRBV10-3 to TRBJ2-3, with D possibly matching TRBD2 (7 bases). Germline CDR1 reads ENHRY; CDR2 reads SYGVKD. The CDR3 is made up of 16 amino acids. V shed 10 bases and J shed 0 bases, with 20 bases lying between them. This chain's CDR3 is CATGGARGASTDTQYF. CDR3 in DNA: TGTGCCACCGGAGGGGCACGGGGGGCTAGCACAGATACGCAGTATTTT.

This clone was seen more than once but under ten times. V is TRBV15 and J is TRBJ2-7; TRBD2 matches 16 bases. Trimming removed 5 bases from V and 0 bases from J; junction bases left unmatched: 1. This CDR3 is built from 16 residues. CDR1 is LNHNV, CDR2 YYDKDF, per germline (reference sequence). The CDR3 nucleotides read TGTGCCACCAGCGGGACTAGCGGGGGGGGCTCCTACGAGCAGTACTTC. The encoded protein is CATSGTSGGGSYEQYF.

V gene TRBV3-1 (or the pseudogene TRBV3-2) combines with J gene TRBJ2-5, with D hard to call. The CDR3 is 13 amino acids. V lost 2 bases, J lost 5 bases, and 9 bases lay in between. CDR1 is LGHDT and CDR2 is YNNKEL in the germline V gene (reference sequence). The CDR3 coding sequence is TGTGCCAGCAGCCAAACGGTTTTGGAGACCCAGTACTTC. Translation gives CASSQTVLETQYF.

This clone was counted only a few times. V gene TRBV18 combines with J gene TRBJ1-5, with 8 nucleotides matching TRBD1. Germline trimming cut 3 bases from V and 7 bases from J; bases unmatched to any gene: 8. The CDR3 is made up of 15 amino acids. The germline V gene encodes CDR1 KGHSH and CDR2 LQKENI. CDR3 residues: CASSPLQGAEQPQHF. The CDR3 DNA reads as TGTGCCAGCTCACCGCTCCAGGGGGCCGAACAGCCCCAGCATTTT.

The chain employs TRBV27 and TRBJ2-1, with 8 bases that match TRBD2. Unmatched junction bases numbered 12, after V lost 3 bases and J lost 11 bases. CDR3 length: 15 residues. The germline gives CDR1 MNHEY, CDR2 SMNVEV (reference sequence). The CDR3 here is CASSFQRGLSSKQFF. Here the CDR3 DNA reads TGTGCCAGCAGTTTTCAGCGGGGGTTAAGTTCTAAGCAGTTCTTC.